Sequencing of this TCR beta chain was carried out in a study of cytomegalovirus exposure and HLA in healthy donors. In the study overall: The 120 validation repertoires and the approximately 700 first-cohort repertoires shared a platform, a later analysis reported. Study conclusions and caveats: In vitro data verified three CMV-associated chains as specific for CMV antigens. It was 164 TCR beta chains that were listed as cytomegalovirus-associated.

The donors were in the roughly 120-subject validation cohort, distinct from the roughly 670-subject first cohort. This clone was seen a single time. The antigen remains unidentified. The CDR3 is 14 residues long. V was shortened by 6 bases and J by 5 bases, with 16 bases between the two germline ends. Looked up from germline, CDR1 is MNHNY and CDR2 is SVGAGI (reference sequence). The table came from immunoSEQ multiplex PCR; TCRdb's copy has only in-frame clones and leaves some out. The sample shows 55,000 to 80,000 clones, over 90% of them seen only once. The clonotype originates from a young woman in good health and CMV-seropositive. The V gene is TRBV6-6, the J gene TRBJ2-5, with D maybe TRBD2 (6 bases). Sequencing was carried out using PBMCs. DNA for the CDR3: TGTGCCAGCAGCCACTCGGGGGTCCGGGAGACCCAGTACTTC. Protein sequence: CASSHSGVRETQYF.